This TCR beta chain was captured in a study of spatial heterogeneity in lung cancer (dated by TCRdb to between 2018 and 2020). Regarding the research as a whole: Beta-chain transcripts were consistently detected in greater numbers than alpha-chain transcripts, which likely reflected higher beta-chain transcript abundance. TCR transcript counts in tumor regions correlated strongly with a T cell transcriptional module score from matched bulk RNA-seq. In the raw uncorrected reads, each unique combination of TCR and UMI appeared more than ten times on average. In non-small cell lung cancer, the study quantitatively compared TCR alpha and beta repertoires across several tumor regions, matched nontumor lung, and blood. The study linked features of the TCR repertoire to counts of nonsynonymous mutations, which were determined by whole-exome sequencing of tumor tissue. Both alpha and beta chains were TCR-sequenced in samples taken at surgery, namely 220 tumor regions, fewer than 80 matched nontumor lung samples and over 55 PBMC samples.

The time point label, read with the paper, signifies: sample taken at primary tumor resection. Samples were obtained from fewer than 80 patients with early-stage, untreated non-small cell lung cancer from the lung TRACERx cohort. For TCR sequencing, whole RNA was extracted from tumor and nontumor lung tissue, or from cryopreserved PBMC samples, and no cell sorting was done. Only patients with enough RNA available from two or more tumor regions were chosen for TCR sequencing. A lung pathologist reviewed the tumor and adjacent nontumor lung specimens before the specimens were selected. This clonotype was detected many times. Which antigen it targets is not known. No much larger clonotype is one base removed from it; base qualities were not supplied. The method behind the library was 5' RACE. The run used a NextSeq 500. To allow correction of PCR and sequencing errors, the TCR library protocol tagged every TCR cDNA molecule with a unique molecular identifier. The published analysis was carried out like this. Decombinator tools were used for TCR identification, UMI-based error correction and CDR3 extraction. Expanded TCRs were defined as those above a frequency of 2 per 1,000, corresponding to the top 1% of the tumor frequency distribution. Expanded tumor TCRs statistically deemed absent (corrected P<0.05) from at least one tumor region were classed as regional, and all other expanded tumor TCRs were classed as ubiquitous. Rényi diversity was computed with the R vegan package after subsampling each repertoire 100 times to 5,000 TCRs. To build CDR3 similarity networks, amino acid triplet string-kernel similarity was used, and CDR3s were connected when their pairwise similarity was above 0.82. TCRdb's own reprocessing of the public reads used fastp at Q25 and MiXCR and kept productive beta chains. For every CDR3 protein sequence, its rows merge into one entry that carries the most common genes and DNA. It is TCRdb's table, rather than the study itself, that gives the V and J calls and clone size. Present in this sample are approximately 7,000 distinct CDR3 sequences, roughly 13% of which were seen just once. The ten largest clones capture less than 9.5% of the sample.

General findings and caveats noted by the study authors: Counts of ubiquitous and regional expanded TCRs were found to correlate with counts of ubiquitous and regional nonsynonymous mutations, respectively. Confirming at a functional level the hypothesis that regional TCRs recognize regional mutations was considered to require additional single-cell paired TCR alpha and beta sequencing. TCR-seq coverage of tumor T cells was estimated at only roughly 7.7% for alpha chains and 13% for beta chains. The tumor nonsynonymous mutation count correlated with the number of expanded alpha and beta TCRs within the tumor.

CDR1 and CDR2 were assigned from the germline V gene (reference sequence) as DFQATT and SNEGSKA. V is pared back by 5 bases and J by 1 base, with 23 bases lying between the germline termini. The CDR3 spans 17 residues, from the cysteine through the phenylalanine. Left in the record is the CDR3 DNA by itself, 51 bases read in frame from the first base. Recombination linked TRBV20-1 to TRBJ1-1; tentative D gene TRBD1, with 6 bases matching. The receptor was isolated from a male donor with early-stage non-small cell lung cancer. The sample consisted of lung tumor tissue, taken at surgery. The CDR3 reads CSAPDGGGFRQNTEAFF. The DNA reads as follows: TGCAGTGCTCCTGACGGGGGGGGCTTTAGGCAGAACACTGAAGCTTTCTTT.